This T cell receptor beta chain was identified in a study of blood T cell repertoires in COVID-19. Study-wide context: PBMCs, B-cell-depleted T cells, or T cells were the source of the cDNA or gDNA that made up the material.

Categorization into cohorts depended on clinical history that participants reported. The V gene lost 4 bases and the J gene lost 5 bases, with 17 bases spanning the gap. Germline V gene lookup returns CDR1 LNHDA and CDR2 SQIVND (reference sequence). This CDR3 spans 15 amino acids. Method: immunoSEQ multiplex PCR; TCRdb's copy keeps in-frame clones and lacks some. The repertoire holds 150,000 to 200,000 clones, with more than 85% as singletons. The chain recombines TRBV19 with TRBJ2-5; TRBD2 is a possible D gene (6 bases). The TCR originated in a woman in her thirties or forties in a cohort exposed to, infected with or recovered from COVID-19 (not recorded which). Sequences were obtained from PBMCs or T cells enriched from blood (not recorded which). The DNA of the CDR3 is TGTGCCAGTAGTACCACCGGGACTCAAAGGGAGACCCAGTACTTC. It is translated as CASSTTGTQRETQYF.